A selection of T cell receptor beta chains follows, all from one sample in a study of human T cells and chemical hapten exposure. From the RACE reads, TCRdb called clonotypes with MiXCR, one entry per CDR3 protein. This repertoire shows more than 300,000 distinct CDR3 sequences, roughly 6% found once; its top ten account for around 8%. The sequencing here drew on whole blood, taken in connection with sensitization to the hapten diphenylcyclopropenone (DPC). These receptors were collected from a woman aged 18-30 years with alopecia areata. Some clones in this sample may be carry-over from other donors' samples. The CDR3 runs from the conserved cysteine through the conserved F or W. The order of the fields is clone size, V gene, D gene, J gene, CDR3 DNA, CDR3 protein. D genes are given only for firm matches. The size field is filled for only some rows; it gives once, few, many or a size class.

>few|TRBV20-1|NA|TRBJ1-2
TGCAGTGCCACCCTCCGCGGCTACACCTTC
CSATLRGYTF
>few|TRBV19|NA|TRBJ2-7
TGTGCCAGCGGGGGCCCCTACGAGCAGTACTTC
CASGGPYEQYF
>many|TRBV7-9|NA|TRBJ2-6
TGTGCCAGCAGGCTGGCTGGGGCCAACGTCCTGACTTTC
CASRLAGANVLTF
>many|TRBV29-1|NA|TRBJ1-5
TGCAGCGTTGCAACAGATAGCAATCAGCCCCAGCATTTT
CSVATDSNQPQHF
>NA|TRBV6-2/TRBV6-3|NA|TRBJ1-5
TGTGCCAGCAGTTATTTAAGCAATAGCAATCAGCCCCAGCATTTT
CASSYLSNSNQPQHF
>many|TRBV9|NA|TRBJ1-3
TGTGCCAGCCAAAGGTCAGGGACTGGAAACACCATATATTTT
CASQRSGTGNTIYF
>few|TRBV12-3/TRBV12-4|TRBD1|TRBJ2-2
TGTGCCAGCAGTTTAGCTATGACAGGGCCGAACACCGGGGAGCTGTTTTTT
CASSLAMTGPNTGELFF
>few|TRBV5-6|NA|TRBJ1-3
TGTGCCAGCAGCCCGGGACCCCAGGTTGACACCATATATTTT
CASSPGPQVDTIYF
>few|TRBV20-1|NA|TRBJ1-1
TGCAGTGCTAGGGACCTAACAGGAATGATGAACACTGAAGCTTTCTTT
CSARDLTGMMNTEAFF
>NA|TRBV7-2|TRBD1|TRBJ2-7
TGTGCCAGCAGCTTACTTCAGGGGGTTGACGAGCAGTACTTC
CASSLLQGVDEQYF
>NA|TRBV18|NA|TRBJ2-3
TGTGCCAGCTCACTTCCCACAGATACGCAGTATTTT
CASSLPTDTQYF
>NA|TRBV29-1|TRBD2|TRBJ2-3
TGCAGCGTTGAAAAGGTCAGCGGGGGGATTACAGATACGCAGTATTTT
CSVEKVSGGITDTQYF
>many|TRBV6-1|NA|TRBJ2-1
TGTGCCAGCAGTCCCTCCCTAGAAGTCAATGAGCAGTTCTTC
CASSPSLEVNEQFF
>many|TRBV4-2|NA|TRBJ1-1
TGTGCCAGCAGCCAACTGACGGGGAACACTGAAGCTTTCTTT
CASSQLTGNTEAFF
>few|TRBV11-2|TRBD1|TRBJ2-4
TGTGCCAGCAGCTTAGGACAGGGGACTCTAGCCAAAAACATTCAGTACTTC
CASSLGQGTLAKNIQYF
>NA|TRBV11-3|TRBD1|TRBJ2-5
TGTGCCAGCAGCGACACACAGGGGAAAGAGACCCAGTACTTC
CASSDTQGKETQYF
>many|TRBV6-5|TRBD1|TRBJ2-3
TGTGCCAGCAGTTACGAAACGCCCGGGACAGGGGTCGTTAATACGCAGTATTTT
CASSYETPGTGVVNTQYF
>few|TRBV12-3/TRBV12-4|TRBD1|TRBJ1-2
TGTGCCAGCACCCAATCTGGGACAGGCTATGGCTACACCTTC
CASTQSGTGYGYTF
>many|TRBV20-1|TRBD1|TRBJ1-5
TGCAGTGCTAACAGGGGAAGCAATCAGCCCCAGCATTTT
CSANRGSNQPQHF
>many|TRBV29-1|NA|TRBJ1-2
TGCAGCGTTGACTCTTATTCCTCCTATGGCTACACCTTC
CSVDSYSSYGYTF
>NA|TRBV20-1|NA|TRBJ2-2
TGCAGTGCTAGTTCTCCCCTAAGCAGGGAGTCCGGGGAGCTGTTTTTT
CSASSPLSRESGELFF
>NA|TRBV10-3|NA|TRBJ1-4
TGTGCCATCAGTGAAGCGCGGGGACCTGCAACTAATGAAAAACTGTTTTTT
CAISEARGPATNEKLFF
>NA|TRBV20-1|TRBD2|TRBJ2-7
TGCAGTGCTAGCGGGGGGTCGAGCTCCTACGAGCAGTACTTC
CSASGGSSSYEQYF
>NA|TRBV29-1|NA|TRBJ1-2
TGCAGCGTTGAACAGGGAGTTAACTATGGCTACACCTTC
CSVEQGVNYGYTF
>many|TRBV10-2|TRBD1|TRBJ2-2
TGCGCCAGCAGGGACAGGGGGCTCACCGGGGAGCTGTTTTTT
CASRDRGLTGELFF
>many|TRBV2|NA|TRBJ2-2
TGTGCCAGCCTGGGGGAAGGAGATAACACCGGGGAGCTGTTTTTT
CASLGEGDNTGELFF
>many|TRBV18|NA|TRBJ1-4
TGTGCCAGCTCACCAAGGTCTCTCATGAATGAAAAACTGTTTTTT
CASSPRSLMNEKLFF
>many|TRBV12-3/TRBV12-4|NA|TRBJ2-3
TGTGCCAGCAGTTTAGAGGTCACAGATACGCAGTATTTT
CASSLEVTDTQYF
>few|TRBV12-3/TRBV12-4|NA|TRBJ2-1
TGTGCCAGCAGTTCGGGACTCCTGGGCCCCGGGGATGAGCAGTTCTTC
CASSSGLLGPGDEQFF
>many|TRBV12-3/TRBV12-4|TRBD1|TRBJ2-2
TGTGCCAGCAGTCCCCGCAGGGGGACCGACGGGGAGCTGTTTTTT
CASSPRRGTDGELFF
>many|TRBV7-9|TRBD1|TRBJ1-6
TGTGCCAGCAGCCGGACAGGAATTACTTCACCCCTCCACTTT
CASSRTGITSPLHF
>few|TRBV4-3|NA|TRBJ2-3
TGCGCCAGCAGCCAAGATATCCTCTTACAGGGAAATACGCAGTATTTT
CASSQDILLQGNTQYF
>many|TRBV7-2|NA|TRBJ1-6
TGTGCCAGCAGCCCACAGGGTGCGGATTCACCCCTCCACTTT
CASSPQGADSPLHF
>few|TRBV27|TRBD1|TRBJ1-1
TGTGCCGTCCAAACAGGGGGCAGGCACACTGAAGCTTTCTTT
CAVQTGGRHTEAFF
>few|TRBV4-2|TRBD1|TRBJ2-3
TGTGCCAGCAGCCAAACTTTGACAGGGACCACAGATACGCAGTATTTT
CASSQTLTGTTDTQYF
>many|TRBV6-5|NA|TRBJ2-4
TGTGCCAGCAAGGGGAGTGGCAACATTCAGTACTTC
CASKGSGNIQYF
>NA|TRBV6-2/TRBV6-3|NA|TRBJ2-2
TGTGCCAGCAGTTTTTTCAACGGGGAGCTGTTTTTT
CASSFFNGELFF
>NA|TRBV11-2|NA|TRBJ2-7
TGTGCCAGCAGCGATCAAACGGGGGGCGCCTCGTCCTACGAGCAGTACTTC
CASSDQTGGASSYEQYF
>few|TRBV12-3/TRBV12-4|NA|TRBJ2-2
TGTGCCAGCAGTTATTCGGGGCTGGACACCGGGGAGCTGTTTTTT
CASSYSGLDTGELFF
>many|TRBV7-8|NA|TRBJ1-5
TGTGCCAGCAGCTTGGGGGACCTTAGCAATCAGCCCCAGCATTTT
CASSLGDLSNQPQHF
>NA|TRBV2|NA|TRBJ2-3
TGTGCCAGCACGGATCCTCCTAGGGTCACAGATACGCAGTATTTT
CASTDPPRVTDTQYF
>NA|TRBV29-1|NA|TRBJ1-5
TGCAGCGTTGAAGATTGGACAGCTCCCCGGCTACTCCTACAGCCCCAGCATTTT
CSVEDWTAPRLLLQPQHF
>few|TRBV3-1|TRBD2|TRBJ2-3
TGTGCCAGCAGCCTGAAGGGACTAGCGGGGTTTTACACAGATACGCAGTATTTT
CASSLKGLAGFYTDTQYF
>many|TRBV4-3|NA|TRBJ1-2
TGCGCCAGCAGCCAAGAGAGGGGACAAAGAACGGGTGGCTACACCTTC
CASSQERGQRTGGYTF
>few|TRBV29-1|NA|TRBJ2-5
TGCAGCGTAGGCGACGGGAACCAAGAGACCCAGTACTTC
CSVGDGNQETQYF
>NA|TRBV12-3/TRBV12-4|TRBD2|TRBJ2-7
TGTGCCAGCAGTTTGAGCGCGGCTAGCGGGGACTACGAGCAGTACTTC
CASSLSAASGDYEQYF
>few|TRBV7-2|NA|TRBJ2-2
TGTGCCAGCAGCTTATTATTAGGGTACACCGGGGAGCTGTTTTTT
CASSLLLGYTGELFF
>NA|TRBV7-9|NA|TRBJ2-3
TGTGCCAGCAGCATGAGGGGCACAGATACGCAGTATTTT
CASSMRGTDTQYF
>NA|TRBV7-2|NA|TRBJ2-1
TGTGCCAGCAGCCCCCTCGCATCCAGCTCCTACAATGAGCAGTTCTTC
CASSPLASSSYNEQFF
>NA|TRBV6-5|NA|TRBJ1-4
TGTGCCAGCAGTTACGGACCGCAGTCAAAACTGTTTTTT
CASSYGPQSKLFF
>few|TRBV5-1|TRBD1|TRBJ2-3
TGCGCCAGCAGCTTTGGGACAGGGTCAGATACGCAGTATTTT
CASSFGTGSDTQYF
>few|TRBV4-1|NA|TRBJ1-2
TGCGCCAGCAGCCAAGGGGACACTCGCCGTAGGGGCTACACCTTC
CASSQGDTRRRGYTF
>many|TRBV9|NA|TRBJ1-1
TGTGCCAGCAGCGTAGAGGGGGGCGGTGACACTGAAGCTTTCTTT
CASSVEGGGDTEAFF
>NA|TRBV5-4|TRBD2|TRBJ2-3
TGTGCCAGCAGCTTTGGACTAGCCGCAGATACGCAGTATTTT
CASSFGLAADTQYF
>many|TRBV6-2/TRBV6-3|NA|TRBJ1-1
TGTGCCAGCAGTTATGTGCCGCGCACTGAAGCTTTCTTT
CASSYVPRTEAFF
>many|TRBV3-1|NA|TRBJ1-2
TGTGCCAGCAGCCAAGAGGGCAGGACGGGCTACACCTTC
CASSQEGRTGYTF
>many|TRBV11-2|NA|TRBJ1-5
TGTGCCAGCAGCCTGGAGAGTTATCAGCCCCAGCATTTT
CASSLESYQPQHF